Each of the 29 T cell receptor beta chains below was sequenced from the same sample in a study of blood T cell repertoires in COVID-19. TCRdb keeps only in-frame clones here, not all; method: immunoSEQ multiplex PCR. The table has approximately 150,000 clones, about 86% seen once; the top ten hold 4%. Material: peripheral blood. These receptors came from a woman in her 70s with acute or convalescent COVID-19.

The chain carries TRBV7-2 and TRBJ1-4; TRBD1 aligns across 9 bases. Germline trimming cut 5 bases from V and 6 bases from J; bases unmatched to any gene: 7. The germline V gene has CDR1 SGHTA and CDR2 FQGNSA. The CDR3 totals 15 residues. The CDR3 sequence is CASSPGTGSYEKLFF. The CDR3 region has the DNA TGTGCCAGCAGCCCCGGGACAGGGTCTTATGAAAAACTGTTTTTT.

The CDR3 region has the DNA TGTGCCAGTAGGAGCACCGCGGTCTCGGGGAGGTCTCAGCCCCAGCATTTT. Protein sequence: CASRSTAVSGRSQPQHF. The genes are TRBV19 and TRBJ1-5; D is undetermined. CDR3 length equals 17 residues. The V end lost 6 bases, the J end lost 6 bases, and 24 bases lay between the germline ends. CDR1 and CDR2 from the germline V gene are LNHDA and SQIVND (reference sequence).

This chain uses TRBV5-6 with TRBJ1-2, with TRBD1 matching over 10 bases. From germline, CDR1 is SGHDT and CDR2 YYEEEE. V was pared by 3 bases and J by 3 bases, with 5 bases of the junction left unmatched. The CDR3 runs to 15 residues. The CDR3 protein is CASSWTGGSDYGYTF. Here the CDR3 DNA reads TGTGCCAGCAGCTGGACAGGGGGATCAGACTATGGCTACACCTTC.

The chain carries TRBV12-3 or TRBV12-4 and TRBJ1-1; a possible D gene is TRBD1 (5 bases). This CDR3 has 13 residues. Trimming removed 8 bases from V and 0 bases from J, with 10 bases in between. This CDR3 is CASFRGLNTEAFF. CDR3 sequence (DNA): TGTGCCAGCTTTAGGGGTTTGAACACTGAAGCTTTCTTT.

This clone was counted a single time. The J gene is TRBJ2-3, the V gene TRBV19; 7 positions agree with TRBD2. V trimming: 4 bases; J trimming: 4 bases; junction bases outside the gene matches: 8. The CDR3 totals 15 residues. Germline V CDR1 and CDR2: LNHDA, SQIVND (reference sequence). The CDR3 protein is CASSTSGRESDTQYF. The CDR3 DNA reads as TGTGCCAGTAGTACTAGCGGAAGGGAGTCAGATACGCAGTATTTT. Supplemented by reference TRBV19 and TRBJ2-3, the full variable domain reads DGGITQSPKYLFRKEGQNVTLSCEQNLNHDAMYWYRQDPGQGLRLIYYSQIVNDFQKGDIAEGYSVSREKKESFPLTVTSAQKNPTAFYLCASSTSGRESDTQYFGPGTRLTVL.

This chain joins TRBV27 and TRBJ2-7; 7 bases align to TRBD1. The germline gives CDR1 MNHEY, CDR2 SMNVEV (reference sequence). V lost 6 bases and J lost 5; bases outside the gene matches: 13. The CDR3 has 15 residues. CDR3 region: CASRPLDRPYDEQYF. In DNA form, the CDR3 reads TGTGCCAGCAGACCGTTGGACAGGCCCTATGACGAGCAGTACTTC.

V usage is TRBV24-1 and J usage is TRBJ2-1; 8 bases match TRBD2. The CDR3 covers 16 residues. In germline, CDR1 is KGHDR, CDR2 SFDVKD. J was trimmed by 0 bases and V by 2 bases; bases with no gene match: 2. The CDR3 nucleotides are TGTGCCACCAGTGATTCCGGGACTAGCTCCTACAATGAGCAGTTCTTC. It codes for CATSDSGTSSYNEQFF.

This chain uses TRBV28 with TRBJ2-1; 10 nucleotides match TRBD2. The CDR3 sequence is 17 residues long. V dropped 4 bases and J dropped 4; count of bases not matched to a gene: 10. Germline V gene sequence: CDR1 MDHEN, CDR2 SYDVKM. CDR3 sequence reads: CASSSYPSGREYNEQFF. CDR3 DNA: TGTGCCAGCAGTTCTTACCCGAGCGGGAGGGAGTACAATGAGCAGTTCTTC.

This CDR3 reads CASSEGQSTNEKLFF. The CDR3 DNA is TGTGCCAGCAGTGAAGGACAGTCAACTAATGAAAAACTGTTTTTT. This chain joins TRBV2 and TRBJ1-4; D is possibly TRBD1 (5 bases). CDR1 is SNHLY, CDR2 FYNNEI, per germline. The CDR3 loop spans 15 amino acids. Trimming pared 1 base from V and 0 bases from J, leaving 6 bases between.

The genes are TRBV5-4 and TRBJ2-7; no clear D gene. The CDR3 contains 13 residues. Germline lookup yields CDR1 SGHNT and CDR2 YYREEE (reference sequence). Trimming took off 4 bases at V and 5 bases at J, with 13 bases between the two ends. The CDR3 region has the DNA TGTGCCAGCAGCGCCCCGGGTGACCACGAGCAGTACTTC. As protein: CASSAPGDHEQYF.

The V and J genes are TRBV7-8 and TRBJ1-2, with D possibly TRBD1 on 5 matching bases. This CDR3 is built from 14 residues. CDR1 SGHVS and CDR2 FQNEAQ come from the germline V gene. Trimming removed 1 base from V and 8 bases from J, with 14 bases in between. The CDR3 sequence is CASSLVREVRGYTF. CDR3 in DNA: TGTGCCAGCAGCTTAGTCAGGGAGGTTCGGGGCTACACCTTC.

This sequence joins TRBV2 and TRBJ1-4, with D perhaps TRBD1 (6 bases). This CDR3 has 14 amino acids. Per the germline V gene, CDR1 is SNHLY and CDR2 is FYNNEI. V lost 8 bases and J 7 bases, leaving 17 bases between the germline ends. As DNA, the CDR3 is TGTGCCAGCCGGAGGGGGGGGGCTGGTGAAAAACTGTTTTTT. Its translation is CASRRGGAGEKLFF. The whole variable domain, filled in from reference TRBV2 and TRBJ1-4, reads EPEVTQTPSHQVTQMGQEVILRCVPISNHLYFYWYRQILGQKVEFLVSFYNNEISEKSEIFDDQFSVERPDGSNFTLKIRSTKLEDSAMYFCASRRGGAGEKLFFGSGTQLSVL.

The CDR3 sequence is CASRAQNTEAFF. The CDR3 region has the DNA TGTGCCAGCAGGGCTCAGAACACTGAAGCTTTCTTT. This chain joins TRBV2 and TRBJ1-1; D uncertain. This CDR3 is 12 amino acids long. Trimming removed 6 bases from V and 1 base from J, with 6 bases in between. Germline V CDR1 and CDR2: SNHLY, FYNNEI. The variable domain in full, completed from reference TRBV2 and TRBJ1-1, reads EPEVTQTPSHQVTQMGQEVILRCVPISNHLYFYWYRQILGQKVEFLVSFYNNEISEKSEIFDDQFSVERPDGSNFTLKIRSTKLEDSAMYFCASRAQNTEAFFGQGTRLTVV.

The chain has TRBV5-8 and TRBJ1-6, with a tentative D call TRBD1 (5 bases). Trimming pared 0 bases from V and 6 bases from J, leaving 10 bases between. The CDR3 has 15 amino acids. CDR1 is SGHTS, CDR2 YDEGEE, per germline. CDR3 sequence reads: CASSLVGVGNSPLHF. CDR3 in DNA: TGTGCCAGCAGCTTGGTAGGGGTTGGTAATTCACCCCTCCACTTT.

The chain links TRBV7-2 to TRBJ2-7; 8 nucleotides align to TRBD2. The junction had 8 bases not matched to a gene; V was cut back by 5 bases and J by 2 bases. Germline V gives CDR1 SGHTA, CDR2 FQGNSA. The CDR3 loop spans 15 amino acids. CDR3 protein: CASSPSGSQPYEQYF. In DNA, the CDR3 is TGTGCCAGCAGCCCAAGCGGGAGCCAGCCCTACGAGCAGTACTTC.

The chain uses TRBV3-1 (or the pseudogene TRBV3-2) and TRBJ1-1; D is uncertain. V was cut by 1 base and J by 5 bases, with 14 bases left in between. The CDR3 covers 15 residues. From germline, CDR1 is LGHDT and CDR2 YNNKEL (reference sequence). CDR3 amino acids: CASSQVSNPRTEAFF. In DNA, the CDR3 is TGTGCCAGCAGCCAAGTATCGAACCCTAGGACTGAAGCTTTCTTT.

Details on this clone: A read error may produce the germline difference seen at one junction end. The rearrangement links TRBV30 to TRBJ1-2, with D perhaps matching TRBD1 (6 bases). This CDR3 spans 17 amino acids. Germline V CDR1 and CDR2: GTSNPN, SVGIG (reference sequence). The DNA of the CDR3 is TGTGCCTGGAGTGTCTCAGGGGACTACCAAACTAAGTATGGCTACACCTTC. Residues: CAWSVSGDYQTKYGYTF.

The chain has TRBV7-9 and TRBJ1-3; D unclear. Germline assignment: CDR1 SEHNR and CDR2 FQNEAQ (reference sequence). The CDR3 consists of 15 residues. With 0 bases removed from V and 4 bases from J, the gap between germline ends came to 10 bases. The CDR3 coding sequence is TGTGCCAGCAGCTTAGCTAGCGTTTCCGGAAACACCATATATTTT. Its protein product is CASSLASVSGNTIYF. Complete variable domain (other parts from reference TRBV7-9 and TRBJ1-3): DTGVSQNPRHKITKRGQNVTFRCDPISEHNRLYWYRQTLGQGPEFLTYFQNEAQLEKSRLLSDRFSAERPKGSFSTLEIQRTEQGDSAMYLCASSLASVSGNTIYFGEGSWLTVV.

The CDR3 loop reads CASSPPDRVGKNIQYF. The DNA of the CDR3 is TGTGCCAGCTCACCTCCTGACAGGGTGGGCAAAAACATTCAGTACTTC. The rearrangement joins TRBV18 to TRBJ2-4, with TRBD1 identical over 7 bases. This CDR3 region has 16 residues. CDR1 and CDR2 (germline): KGHSH, LQKENI. The ends lost 3 bases at V and 3 bases at J; junction bases unmatched: 8.

CDR3 residues: CASSSGTDMLETQYF. Written as DNA, the CDR3 is TGCGCCAGCAGCAGCGGGACTGATATGTTGGAGACCCAGTACTTC. The rearrangement links TRBV5-1 to TRBJ2-5; the match to TRBD2 covers 7 bases. CDR1 and CDR2 (germline): SGHRS, YFSETQ. The trim removed 4 bases at V and 5 bases at J, leaving 11 bases unmatched. This CDR3 has 15 amino acids.

The chain combines TRBV7-2 with TRBJ2-7; 10 nucleotides agree with TRBD2. Unmatched junction bases numbered 5, after V lost 1 base and J lost 2 bases. The CDR3 runs to 16 residues. Per germline, CDR1 SGHTA and CDR2 FQGNSA. In DNA form, the CDR3 reads TGTGCCAGCAGCTTAGAGGGGACTAGCGTAGCCTACGAGCAGTACTTC. Translation: CASSLEGTSVAYEQYF.

The chain is built from TRBV10-3 and TRBJ1-2, with D unclear. Deletions cut 8 bases from V and 7 bases from J, with 14 bases between. The CDR3 sequence is 12 residues long. Germline CDR1 and CDR2: ENHRY and SYGVKD. The CDR3 DNA reads as TGTGCCATCGCTGGAGATCCTACTGGCTACACCTTC. Amino acid sequence: CAIAGDPTGYTF.

The chain employs TRBV9 and TRBJ2-7; a weak D match, TRBD1 (5 bases). The CDR3 totals 16 residues. Trimming pared 0 bases from V and 1 base from J, leaving 14 bases between. Germline-derived CDR1 and CDR2 are SGDLS and YYNGEE. CDR3 loop: CASSVGPGISSYEQYF. The CDR3 DNA sequence: TGTGCCAGCAGCGTAGGGCCAGGGATTAGTTCCTACGAGCAGTACTTC.

The chain carries TRBV7-9 and TRBJ2-1; 9 bases match TRBD2. Germline assignment: CDR1 SEHNR and CDR2 FQNEAQ (reference sequence). V lost 5 bases and J lost 0; bases outside the gene matches: 2. This CDR3 is 15 amino acids long. As DNA, the CDR3 is TGTGCCAGCAGCCCACTAGCGGGCTCCTACAATGAGCAGTTCTTC. Amino acids: CASSPLAGSYNEQFF.

Here the CDR3 DNA reads TGTGCCAGCAGCTTGCAAGCGTCTACTAGCACAGATACGCAGTATTTT. Its protein product is CASSLQASTSTDTQYF. The chain is built from TRBV7-2 and TRBJ2-3; D is unresolved. Germline V lookup: CDR1 SGHTA, CDR2 FQGNSA. The CDR3 consists of 16 residues. Trimming cost V 3 bases and J 0 bases, with 13 bases left between them. The full variable domain, in which reference TRBV7-2 and TRBJ2-3 provide the parts outside the CDR3, is GAGVSQSPSNKVTEKGKDVELRCDPISGHTALYWYRQSLGQGLEFLIYFQGNSAPDKSGLPSDRFSAERTGGSVSTLTIQRTQQEDSAVYLCASSLQASTSTDTQYFGPGTRLTVL.

The chain links TRBV7-9 to TRBJ2-1; 8 nucleotides align to TRBD2. This CDR3 contains 15 residues. V gave up 5 bases and J gave up 9 bases; unmatched junction bases: 12. Per germline, CDR1 SEHNR and CDR2 FQNEAQ (reference sequence). DNA of the CDR3: TGTGCCAGCAGCGCGGGACTAGGGGGGCTTGGTGAGCAGTTCTTC. It yields the protein CASSAGLGGLGEQFF.

This clone has more than one count but fewer than ten. J is TRBJ1-1 and V is TRBV27; TRBD1 matches at 9 bases. The CDR3 runs 14 residues. J lost 2 bases, V lost 6 bases, and 4 bases had no gene match. The V gene's germline CDR1 is MNHEY and CDR2 SMNVEV (reference sequence). In DNA form, the CDR3 reads TGTGCCAGCAGGACAGGGGGGTTAAACACTGAAGCTTTCTTT. This codes for CASRTGGLNTEAFF.

This clone was recorded only once. This rearrangement joins TRBV2 to TRBJ2-7; 10 bases are shared with TRBD1. Germline trimming cut 7 bases from V and 0 bases from J; bases unmatched to any gene: 15. This CDR3 contains 18 residues. Germline CDR1 and CDR2: SNHLY and FYNNEI. Here the CDR3 DNA reads TGTGCCAGCAAAGTATCCTCCTTAGGACAGGGGGACTCCTACGAGCAGTACTTC. The encoded protein is CASKVSSLGQGDSYEQYF.

The chain has TRBV6-5 and TRBJ1-1; a weak D match, TRBD1 (5 bases). The CDR3 totals 15 residues. Germline CDR1 and CDR2: MNHEY and SVGAGI. The V and J ends lost 4 bases and 5 bases respectively, with 17 bases between them. CDR3 region: CASSFIPLGGTEAFF. Here the CDR3 DNA reads TGTGCCAGCAGTTTCATACCCCTGGGGGGAACTGAAGCTTTCTTT.